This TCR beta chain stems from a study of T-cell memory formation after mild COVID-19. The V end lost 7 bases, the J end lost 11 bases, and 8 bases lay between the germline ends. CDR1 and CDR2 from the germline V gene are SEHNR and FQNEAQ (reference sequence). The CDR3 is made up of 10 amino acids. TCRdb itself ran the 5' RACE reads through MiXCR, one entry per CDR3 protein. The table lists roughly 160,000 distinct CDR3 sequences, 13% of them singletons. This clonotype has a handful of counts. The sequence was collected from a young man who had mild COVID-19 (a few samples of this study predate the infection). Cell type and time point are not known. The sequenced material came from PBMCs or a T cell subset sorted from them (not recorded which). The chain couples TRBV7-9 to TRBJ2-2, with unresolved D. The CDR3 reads CASTQVELFF. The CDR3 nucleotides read TGTGCCAGCACCCAAGTCGAGCTGTTTTTT.